This T cell receptor beta chain was recovered during a study of cytomegalovirus exposure and HLA in healthy donors. V trimming: 4 bases; J trimming: 5 bases; junction bases outside the gene matches: 8. Germline CDR1 reads SGHRS; CDR2 reads YFSETQ. This CDR3 spans 14 amino acids. Whole-study findings and limits: Later on, an analysis found that several of the most significant clusters appeared to be linked to common viral pathogens, which included parvovirus B19. An Asian-associated ancestry cluster reportedly showed fewer N-insertions than the approximately 700-donor mean in a later analysis. TCR beta chains numbering some 160 were designated cytomegalovirus-associated.

The PCR employed 60 Vbeta primers together with 13 Jbeta primers. Generated by immunoSEQ multiplex PCR, the TCRdb table keeps only in-frame clones and is missing some. The top ten hold under 5.5% of the sample, which has about 100,000 clones, 81% seen once. Turning to this clone: Antigen unknown.

The chain joins TRBV5-1 to TRBJ2-7; 8 nucleotides match TRBD1. Material for sequencing was PBMCs. The receptor comes from an older woman in good health and CMV-seropositive. The CDR3 bases are TGCGCCAGCAGCCGCTCATCGACAGGGGACGAGCAGTACTTC. Its protein product is CASSRSSTGDEQYF.